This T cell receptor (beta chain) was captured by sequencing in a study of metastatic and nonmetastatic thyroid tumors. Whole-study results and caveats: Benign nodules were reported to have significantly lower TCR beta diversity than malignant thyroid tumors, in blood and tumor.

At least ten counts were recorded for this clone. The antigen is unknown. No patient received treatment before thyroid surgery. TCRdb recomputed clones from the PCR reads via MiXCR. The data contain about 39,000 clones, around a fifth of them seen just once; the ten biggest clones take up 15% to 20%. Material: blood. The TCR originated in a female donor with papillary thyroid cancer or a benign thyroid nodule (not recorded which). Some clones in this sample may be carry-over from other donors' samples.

The CDR3 region is CASSPLGGRGWDTDTQYF. For the CDR3, the DNA is TGCGCCAGCAGCCCCCTGGGCGGGAGAGGTTGGGACACAGATACGCAGTATTTT. V usage is TRBV4-3 and J usage is TRBJ2-3; 7 bases are a match to TRBD2. The ends lost 4 bases at V and 2 bases at J; junction bases unmatched: 15. The CDR3 runs 18 residues. The germline V gene has CDR1 LGHNA and CDR2 YSLEER.